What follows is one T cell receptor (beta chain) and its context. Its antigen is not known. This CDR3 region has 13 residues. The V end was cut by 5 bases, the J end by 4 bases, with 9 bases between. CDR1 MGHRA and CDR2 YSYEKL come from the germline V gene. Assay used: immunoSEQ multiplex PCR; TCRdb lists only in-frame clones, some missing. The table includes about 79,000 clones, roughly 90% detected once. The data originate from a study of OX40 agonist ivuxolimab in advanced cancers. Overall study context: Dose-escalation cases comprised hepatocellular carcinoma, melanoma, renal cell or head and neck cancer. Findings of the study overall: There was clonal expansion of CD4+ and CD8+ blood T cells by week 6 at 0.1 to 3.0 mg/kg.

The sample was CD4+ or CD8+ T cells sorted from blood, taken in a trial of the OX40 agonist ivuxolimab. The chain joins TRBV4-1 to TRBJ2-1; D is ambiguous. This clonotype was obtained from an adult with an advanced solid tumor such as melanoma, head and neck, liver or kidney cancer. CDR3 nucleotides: TGCGCCAGCAGCGACCAGGATTACAATGAGCAGTTCTTC. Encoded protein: CASSDQDYNEQFF.